Reported below is one T cell receptor (beta chain). Its recognized antigen is unknown. There are no base qualities to consult, and no much larger clone falls within one base. Patients with autoimmune disease history or receiving systemic immunosuppression were excluded from the trial. Peripheral blood for TCR sequencing was collected from all dose cohorts at baseline, on cycle 4 day 1, and on cycle 7 day 1. Samples were obtained from an open-label, multicenter, first-in-human phase I dose-escalation trial of ivuxolimab. Adults with locally advanced or metastatic melanoma, renal cell, hepatocellular, or head and neck squamous cell carcinoma were enrolled in the trial. CD4+ and CD8+ T cells were sorted separately from peripheral blood before TCR sequencing. This entry belongs to a study of OX40 agonist ivuxolimab in advanced cancers. Turning to the overall study: Ivuxolimab was a fully human IgG2 agonistic monoclonal antibody targeting the costimulatory receptor OX40 (CD134). Intravenous ivuxolimab was administered to patients every 2 weeks at six dose levels: 0.01, 0.1, 0.3, 1.5, 3 and 10 mg/kg. Among the 50 to 55 dose-escalation patients, about 19 had hepatocellular carcinoma, about 15 melanoma, 9 renal cell carcinoma and 9 head and neck cancer. In the dose-escalation cohort, roughly 80% of patients were male, and the mean age was approximately 60 years, with a range of about 23 to 85. Prior anti-PD-1, anti-PD-L1 or anti-CTLA-4 therapy was permitted, and checkpoint inhibitors had been received by more than 35% of dose-escalation patients. Three dose-escalation patients achieved partial responses, one with hepatocellular carcinoma and two with cutaneous melanoma. Peripheral TCRbeta sequencing was intended to test whether TCR sequence diversity was altered and clonal T-cell expansion was caused by ivuxolimab. The paper describes the monotherapy dose-escalation part (N of about 57 patients) of the phase I trial of ivuxolimab. Overall study outcomes, separate from this receptor: Which antigens the clonally expanded peripheral T cells were specific for was not determined. After ivuxolimab, more expanded clones were found on average in CD8+ T cells than in CD4+ T cells. In the 0.1-3.0 mg/kg groups, partial responders were among the patients with the lowest normalized peripheral clonal expansion, particularly in CD8+ T cells. Low levels of normalized T-cell clonal expansion were also seen in some patients who did not respond. At doses from 0.1 to 3.0 mg/kg, clonal expansion was seen in both CD4+ and CD8+ blood T cells between baseline and week 6.

Genomic DNA was isolated from the sorted cells so that the TCRbeta CDR3 region could be sequenced. The immunoSEQ Assay was used for sequencing of TCRbeta CDR3 regions. This immuneACCESS table, as held by TCRdb, lists in-frame sequences with V and J called but not all clones. Of the missing ones, under half trace to an unresolved V gene in checked studies; the others have no known cause. This sample gives about 71,000 clones in total; 84% of them show up just once. The biggest ten clones account for roughly 0.8% of the sample. This receptor was obtained from an adult with an advanced solid tumor such as melanoma, head and neck, liver or kidney cancer. Here the sequenced sample was CD4+ or CD8+ T cells sorted from blood, taken in a trial of the OX40 agonist ivuxolimab.

The CDR3 amino acid sequence is: CASSLAPGLAGGEQYF. The nucleotides are TGCGCCAGCAGCTTGGCTCCAGGACTAGCGGGAGGCGAGCAGTACTTC. In this chain, TRBV5-1 is recombined with TRBJ2-7; TRBD2 lines up with 14 middle nucleotides. The germline V gene gives CDR1 as SGHRS and CDR2 as YFSETQ. Here V drops 0 bases and J drops 6 bases, and the junction holds 5 bases not matched to any gene. The CDR3 sequence holds 16 residues, the cysteine and phenylalanine included. CDR3 DNA is the only sequence kept; it has 48 bases, read in frame from the first base. This CDR3, with the reference TRBV5-1 and TRBJ2-7 proteins standing in past its ends, gives the full variable domain KAGVTQTPRYLIKTRGQQVTLSCSPISGHRSVSWYQQTPGQGLQFLFEYFSETQRNKGNFPGRFSGRQFSNSRSEMNVSTLELGDSALYLCASSLAPGLAGGEQYFGPGTRLTVT.